These 5 T cell receptor beta chains were all obtained from the same sample, sequenced in a study of cytomegalovirus exposure and HLA in healthy donors. Assay: immunoSEQ multiplex PCR; the TCRdb copy retains only in-frame clones and omits some. The table shows 150,000 or so clones, with 84% occurring only once. Sequencing was performed on PBMCs. The receptor source for this set is a man younger than 40 in good health and CMV-seropositive.

This chain joins TRBV11-2 and TRBJ1-2; D is unclear. Trimming took 5 bases from V and 2 from J, leaving 6 bases between them. The CDR3 contains 12 residues. Germline V gene sequence: CDR1 SGHAT, CDR2 FQNNGV. The chain's CDR3 is CASSRSNYGYTF. For the CDR3, the DNA is TGTGCCAGCAGCCGGAGCAACTATGGCTACACCTTC.

The chain employs TRBV14 and TRBJ2-1; the D gene is possibly TRBD1 (5 bases). The CDR3 loop spans 16 amino acids. With 3 bases removed from V and 3 bases from J, the gap between germline ends came to 15 bases. Germline values: CDR1 SGHDN, CDR2 FVKESK. The CDR3 nucleotides read TGTGCCAGCAGCCAGGCCAACAGGTCCCTCTACAATGAGCAGTTCTTC. It encodes CASSQANRSLYNEQFF.

The chain couples TRBV2 to TRBJ2-2; 7 bases line up with TRBD1. The germline V gene has CDR1 SNHLY and CDR2 FYNNEI. The CDR3 extends over 14 amino acids. With V trimmed by 6 bases and J by 8 bases, 9 bases remained unmatched. CDR3 nucleotides: TGTGCCAGCAGGGGAGAAAGGGGGCGAGGGGAGCTGTTTTTT. Translation: CASRGERGRGELFF.

The chain joins TRBV9 to TRBJ2-7, with 10 bases that match TRBD2. V was pared by 3 bases and J by 1 base, with 4 bases of the junction left unmatched. Germline V gene lookup returns CDR1 SGDLS and CDR2 YYNGEE. The CDR3 covers 15 residues. CDR3 in amino acids: CASSASGGSSYEQYF. The CDR3, as DNA: TGTGCCAGCAGCGCTAGCGGGGGAAGTTCCTACGAGCAGTACTTC.

J is TRBJ1-1 and V is TRBV28; tentatively, D is TRBD1 (6 bases). CDR1 is MDHEN, CDR2 SYDVKM, per germline. The CDR3 runs to 15 residues. Deletions cut 1 base from V and 1 base from J, with 10 bases between. CDR3 in DNA: TGTGCCAGCAGTTTATTGGGGACAACGAACACTGAAGCTTTCTTT. Its protein is CASSLLGTTNTEAFF.